The 20 T cell receptor beta chains listed next were all sequenced from one sample in a study of blood T cell repertoires in COVID-19. Generated by immunoSEQ multiplex PCR, the TCRdb table keeps only in-frame clones and is missing some. The data show some 330,000 clones, roughly 86% seen once. The sample taken for sequencing was peripheral blood. Source of these receptors: a woman aged 25 to 39 with COVID-19, enrolled during active disease.

The genes are TRBV2 and TRBJ2-7; weak D call: TRBD1 (6 bases). With 5 bases removed from V and 0 bases from J, the gap between germline ends came to 8 bases. From germline, CDR1 is SNHLY and CDR2 FYNNEI. The CDR3 covers 13 residues. Here the CDR3 reads CASSLQGSYEQYV. The CDR3 DNA sequence: TGTGCCAGCAGTCTACAGGGCTCCTACGAGCAGTACGTC.

The chain couples TRBV29-1 to TRBJ1-2; D is unresolved. Between the trimmed V and J ends, which lost 5 bases and 8 bases, there was a span of 15 bases. The CDR3 covers 12 residues. Germline CDR1 and CDR2: SQVTM and ANQGSEA. The CDR3 is CSVILRREGYTF. CDR3 in DNA: TGCAGCGTTATCTTGCGACGGGAAGGCTACACCTTC.

The rearrangement joins TRBV5-1 to TRBJ1-1, with D unclear. Germline values: CDR1 SGHRS, CDR2 YFSETQ. The CDR3 extends over 13 amino acids. Trimming cost V 1 base and J 1 base, with 5 bases left between them. CDR3 sequence (DNA): TGCGCCAGCAGCTTGTCGAGGAACACTGAAGCTTTCTTT. Residues: CASSLSRNTEAFF. Full variable domain (outside the CDR3, taken from reference TRBV5-1 and TRBJ1-1): KAGVTQTPRYLIKTRGQQVTLSCSPISGHRSVSWYQQTPGQGLQFLFEYFSETQRNKGNFPGRFSGRQFSNSRSEMNVSTLELGDSALYLCASSLSRNTEAFFGQGTRLTVV.

Details on this clone: Other nucleotide sequences in the sample specify the same CDR3. The CDR3 sequence is CASSLDGGAYGYTF. CDR3 bases: TGCGCCAGCAGCTTGGACGGGGGGGCCTATGGCTACACCTTC. The chain combines TRBV5-1 with TRBJ1-2, with D possibly TRBD1 on 6 matching bases. The CDR3 covers 14 residues. Germline CDR1 is SGHRS and CDR2 is YFSETQ. V was trimmed by 0 bases and J by 4 bases, leaving 10 bases between them.

This clone was counted only a few times. The V and J genes are TRBV7-2 and TRBJ1-2; no firm D call. The germline gives CDR1 SGHTA, CDR2 FQGNSA. The CDR3 contains 14 residues. Trimming cost V 4 bases and J 0 bases, with 9 bases left between them. The CDR3 DNA sequence: TGTGCCAGCAGCTGGTTTTCGGCTAACTATGGCTACACCTTC. It specifies CASSWFSANYGYTF. The whole variable domain, remainder taken from reference TRBV7-2 and TRBJ1-2, is GAGVSQSPSNKVTEKGKDVELRCDPISGHTALYWYRQSLGQGLEFLIYFQGNSAPDKSGLPSDRFSAERTGGSVSTLTIQRTQQEDSAVYLCASSWFSANYGYTFGSGTRLTVV.

This clone appeared a single time. The chain is built from TRBV7-9 and TRBJ2-1; 13 bases agree with TRBD2. The trim removed 5 bases at V and 9 bases at J, leaving 7 bases unmatched. The CDR3 covers 15 residues. Germline V lookup: CDR1 SEHNR, CDR2 FQNEAQ (reference sequence). The CDR3 DNA reads as TGTGCCAGCAGCACCACTAGCGGGGGGGCCATTGAGCAGTTCTTC. This codes for CASSTTSGGAIEQFF.

This chain connects TRBV27 to TRBJ2-1; the D gene is possibly TRBD1 (6 bases). V lost 7 bases and J lost 7, with 17 bases in between. The CDR3 loop spans 14 amino acids. The V gene's germline CDR1 is MNHEY and CDR2 SMNVEV (reference sequence). In DNA, the CDR3 is TGTGCCAGCAAGAACAGGGTGGATTTGAATGAGCAGTTCTTC. The encoded protein is CASKNRVDLNEQFF.

The chain combines TRBV25-1 with TRBJ1-1, with TRBD1 identical over 8 bases. The CDR3 runs 13 residues. The germline CDR1 and CDR2 sequences are MGHDK and SYGVNS. The J segment lost 4 bases and the V segment lost 4 bases, leaving 2 bases of the junction unmatched. DNA for the CDR3: TGTGCCAGCAGTGTTACAGGGGGCACTGAAGCTTTCTTT. Translating gives CASSVTGGTEAFF. Full variable domain (remainder filled in from reference TRBV25-1 and TRBJ1-1): EADIYQTPRYLVIGTGKKITLECSQTMGHDKMYWYQQDPGMELHLIHYSYGVNSTEKGDLSSESTVSRIRTEHFPLTLESARPSHTSQYLCASSVTGGTEAFFGQGTRLTVV.

This rearrangement joins TRBV19 to TRBJ1-6, with TRBD1 matching 8 bases. With 8 bases clipped from V and 10 bases from J, the junction kept 7 bases outside the gene matches. The CDR3 is 13 residues long. Germline CDR1 is LNHDA and CDR2 is SQIVND (reference sequence). The CDR3 DNA reads TGTGCCAGTCGGACAGGGATCAGCTCACCCCTCCACTTT. As protein: CASRTGISSPLHF.

The rearrangement uses TRBV11-2 and TRBJ1-2, with D perhaps TRBD1 (5 bases). CDR3 length: 14 amino acids. Looked up from germline, CDR1 is SGHAT and CDR2 is FQNNGV. Trimming removed 1 base from V and 4 bases from J, with 10 bases in between. The CDR3 loop reads CASSLGTGVYGYTF. DNA of the CDR3: TGTGCCAGCAGCTTAGGAACAGGCGTCTATGGCTACACCTTC.

The gene calls are TRBV28 and TRBJ1-5; D remains ambiguous. The CDR3 runs 12 residues. Germline CDR1 MDHEN, CDR2 SYDVKM. V was trimmed by 1 base and J by 6 bases, leaving 4 bases between them. This CDR3 is CASSLFFQPQHF. DNA for the CDR3: TGTGCCAGCAGTTTATTCTTTCAGCCCCAGCATTTT.

V is TRBV3-1 (or the pseudogene TRBV3-2) and J is TRBJ2-5; 10 nucleotides line up with TRBD2. The CDR3 sequence is 17 residues long. The J segment lost 4 bases and the V segment lost 3 bases, leaving 11 bases of the junction unmatched. CDR1 is LGHDT, CDR2 YNNKEL, per germline (reference sequence). The CDR3 nucleotides are TGTGCCAGCAGCCATCACGGGGTAGCGGGGGGCGCAGAGACCCAGTACTTC. It encodes CASSHHGVAGGAETQYF.

CDR3 region: CASLKLGVWNGYTF. As DNA, the CDR3 is TGTGCCAGCCTAAAATTAGGGGTATGGAATGGCTACACCTTC. The chain is built from TRBV28 and TRBJ1-2, with D possibly being TRBD1 (5 bases). V dropped 8 bases and J dropped 6 bases, with 19 bases sitting between them. Germline V gene data show CDR1 as MDHEN and CDR2 as SYDVKM. The CDR3 totals 14 residues.

This clone was detected a few times. The chain couples TRBV7-9 to TRBJ1-3, with 8 bases lining up with TRBD1. The junction had 7 bases not matched to a gene; V was cut back by 0 bases and J by 9 bases. The V gene's germline CDR1 is SEHNR and CDR2 FQNEAQ (reference sequence). This CDR3 is 15 amino acids long. DNA for the CDR3: TGTGCCAGCAGCTTAGCCGGGGGACAGGCCGGCACCATATATTTT. This gives the protein CASSLAGGQAGTIYF. Using reference TRBV7-9 and TRBJ1-3 for the parts outside the CDR3, the full variable domain is DTGVSQNPRHKITKRGQNVTFRCDPISEHNRLYWYRQTLGQGPEFLTYFQNEAQLEKSRLLSDRFSAERPKGSFSTLEIQRTEQGDSAMYLCASSLAGGQAGTIYFGEGSWLTVV.

The CDR3 reads CASNRQGRVEQFF. The CDR3 DNA reads TGTGCCAGCAACCGTCAGGGAAGGGTTGAGCAGTTCTTC. The chain recombines TRBV6-5 with TRBJ2-1, with D perhaps matching TRBD1 (5 bases). This CDR3 contains 13 residues. The V gene's germline CDR1 is MNHEY and CDR2 SVGAGI. V lost 7 bases to trimming and J lost 9 bases, with 16 bases between them.

The chain has TRBV29-1 and TRBJ2-5; TRBD1 aligns across 8 bases. This CDR3 has 14 amino acids. The germline gives CDR1 SQVTM, CDR2 ANQGSEA. With 4 bases clipped from V and 4 bases from J, the junction kept 8 bases outside the gene matches. The DNA of the CDR3 is TGCAGCGTTGTCTCAGGGGGCTCCGGAGAGACCCAGTACTTC. It encodes CSVVSGGSGETQYF. Drawing the rest from reference TRBV29-1 and TRBJ2-5, the complete variable domain is SAVISQKPSRDICQRGTSLTIQCQVDSQVTMMFWYRQQPGQSLTLIATANQGSEATYESGFVIDKFPISRPNLTFSTLTVSNMSPEDSSIYLCSVVSGGSGETQYFGPGTRLLVL.

The chain links TRBV19 to TRBJ2-1, with 7 positions matching TRBD1. Germline assignment: CDR1 LNHDA and CDR2 SQIVND (reference sequence). This CDR3 contains 15 residues. The V and J ends lost 5 bases and 1 base, in that order; junction bases with no gene match: 5. Here the CDR3 DNA reads TGTGCCAGTAGTTTAGGGGGCCGGTCCTACAATGAGCAGTTCTTC. As protein: CASSLGGRSYNEQFF.

Worth noting for this clone: This sample also contains other DNA sequences that code for the same CDR3. V and J are TRBV6-5 and TRBJ1-1, with D possibly TRBD1 on 6 matching bases. This CDR3 is built from 14 residues. The V gene's germline CDR1 is MNHEY and CDR2 SVGAGI. The ends were cut back, 0 bases at V and 4 bases at J, with 9 bases in the middle. The CDR3 protein is CASSYSGRGTEAFF. The CDR3, as DNA: TGTGCCAGCAGTTACTCCGGCAGGGGCACTGAAGCTTTCTTT.

The CDR3 loop is CASSFGNEQFF. The CDR3 DNA reads TGCGCCAGCAGTTTCGGCAATGAGCAGTTCTTC. The chain combines TRBV10-1 with TRBJ2-1; D gene ambiguous. Germline V gene sequence: CDR1 WNHNN, CDR2 SYGVQD (reference sequence). Trimming pared 5 bases from V and 6 bases from J, leaving 5 bases between. The CDR3 is made up of 11 amino acids.

The V and J genes are TRBV9 and TRBJ1-2; D is ambiguous. This CDR3 is 14 amino acids long. Germline-derived CDR1 and CDR2 are SGDLS and YYNGEE. Trimming removed 4 bases at V and 8 bases at J, with 18 bases between. CDR3: CASSSDGGREGYTF. The CDR3, as DNA: TGTGCCAGCAGCTCGGACGGCGGGCGGGAAGGCTACACCTTC.